The rows below give T cell receptor beta chains drawn from one sample of a study of blood T cell repertoires in COVID-19. Produced via immunoSEQ multiplex PCR; TCRdb's table is partial and in-frame only. The table shows 150,000 to 160,000 clones, with roughly nine tenths occurring only once. The sequencing input was peripheral blood. The source is a man in his fifties or sixties with acute or convalescent COVID-19. The CDR3 runs from the conserved cysteine through the conserved F or W.

V	J	CDR3
TRBV5-5	TRBJ1-5	CASSYRPEPGGNYSNQPQHF
TRBV7-3	TRBJ1-1	CASSHRQGTEAFF
TRBV6-1	TRBJ2-1	CASRPPLPSAGEQFF
TRBV5-1	TRBJ2-3	CASSLATSGDTQYF
TRBV9	TRBJ2-1	CASSVGGRPLYNEQFF
TRBV27	TRBJ2-3	CASSRTVVDTQYF
TRBV5-5	TRBJ1-2	CASSLGTAVSYGYTF
TRBV19	TRBJ1-1	CASSMRGGAFF
TRBV9	TRBJ2-5	CASLLAWGLSDEKTQYF
TRBV6-2/TRBV6-3	TRBJ2-2	CASSYSPSLPRTGELFF
TRBV10-3	TRBJ2-6	CAISEEYSGANVLTF
TRBV20-1	TRBJ2-7	CSAGDRLEQYF
TRBV2	TRBJ2-7	CASSEGRSSPYEQYF
TRBV11-2	TRBJ2-5	CASRGLAGGPETQYF
TRBV3-1/TRBV3-2	TRBJ2-3	CATKSGADTQYF
TRBV5-1	TRBJ2-6	CASSLPLVAGANVLTF
TRBV5-4	TRBJ2-2	CASSPRGPMNTGELFF
TRBV5-4	TRBJ1-4	CASSLGDRSLNEKLFF
TRBV10-3	TRBJ2-1	CAISASSGEQFF
TRBV6-2/TRBV6-3	TRBJ2-5	CASSYSGETQYF
TRBV7-9	TRBJ2-4	CASSPAVGVLAKNIQYF
TRBV27	TRBJ2-7	CASSLPGTGRYEQYF
TRBV6-5	TRBJ1-4	CASMGAGVDEKLFF
TRBV28	TRBJ2-2	CASRLRGQNLELFF
TRBV18	TRBJ2-3	CASSPLTMAGGNTDTQYF
TRBV19	TRBJ1-1	CASSPDRVWTEAFF
TRBV19	TRBJ1-2	CASSGQGAGGYTF
TRBV14	TRBJ2-6	CASSQDPRDGGTSGANVLTF
TRBV9	TRBJ1-2	CASSVEQGFSYGYTF
TRBV19	TRBJ2-7	CASSFGGEQYF
TRBV19	TRBJ1-6	CATRQGGISYNSPLHF
TRBV5-1	TRBJ1-1	CASSFIWGGSTEAFF
TRBV9	TRBJ2-5	CASSVGAGTGDQETQYF